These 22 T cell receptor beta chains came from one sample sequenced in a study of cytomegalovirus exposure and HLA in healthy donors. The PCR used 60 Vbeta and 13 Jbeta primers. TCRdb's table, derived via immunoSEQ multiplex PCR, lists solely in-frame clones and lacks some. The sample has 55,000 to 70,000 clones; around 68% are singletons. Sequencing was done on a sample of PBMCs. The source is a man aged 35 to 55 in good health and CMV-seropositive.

The CDR3 nucleotides are TGCGCCAGCAGCCAAGATCCCCGGGGACAGGCGGCCAAAAACATTCAGTACTTC. Translation: CASSQDPRGQAAKNIQYF. The V and J genes are TRBV4-3 and TRBJ2-4; 8 nucleotides line up with TRBD1. Germline CDR1 LGHNA, CDR2 YSLEER. V trimming: 0 bases; J trimming: 1 base; junction bases outside the gene matches: 8. The CDR3 has 18 amino acids.

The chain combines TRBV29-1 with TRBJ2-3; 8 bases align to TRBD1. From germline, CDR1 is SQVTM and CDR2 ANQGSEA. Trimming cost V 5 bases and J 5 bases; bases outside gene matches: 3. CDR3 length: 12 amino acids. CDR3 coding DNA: TGCAGCGTTCGACAGGGGCTAGATACGCAGTATTTT. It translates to CSVRQGLDTQYF.

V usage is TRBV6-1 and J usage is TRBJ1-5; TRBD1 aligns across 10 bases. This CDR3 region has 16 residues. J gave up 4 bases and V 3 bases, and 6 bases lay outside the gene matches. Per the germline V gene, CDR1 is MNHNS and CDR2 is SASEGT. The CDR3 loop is CASSDLRGQGNQPQHF. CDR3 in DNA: TGTGCCAGCAGTGACCTCCGGGGACAGGGGAATCAGCCCCAGCATTTT.

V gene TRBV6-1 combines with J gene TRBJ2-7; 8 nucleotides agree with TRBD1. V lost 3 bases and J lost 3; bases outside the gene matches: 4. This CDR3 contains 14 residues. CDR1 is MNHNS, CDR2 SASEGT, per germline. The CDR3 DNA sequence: TGTGCCAGCAGTGAGCACGGACAGGGCTACGAGCAGTACTTC. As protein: CASSEHGQGYEQYF.

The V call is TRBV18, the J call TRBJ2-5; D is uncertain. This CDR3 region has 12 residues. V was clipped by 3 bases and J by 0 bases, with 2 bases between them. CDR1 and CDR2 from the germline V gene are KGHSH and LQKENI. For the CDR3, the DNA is TGTGCCAGCTCACCCTACCAAGAGACCCAGTACTTC. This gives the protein CASSPYQETQYF.

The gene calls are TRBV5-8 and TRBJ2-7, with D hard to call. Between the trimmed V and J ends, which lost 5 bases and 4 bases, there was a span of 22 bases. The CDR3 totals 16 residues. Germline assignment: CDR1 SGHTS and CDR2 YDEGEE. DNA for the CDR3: TGTGCCAGCAGGCCCCGCGGTTCTGCGGATCAATACGAGCAGTACTTC. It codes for CASRPRGSADQYEQYF.

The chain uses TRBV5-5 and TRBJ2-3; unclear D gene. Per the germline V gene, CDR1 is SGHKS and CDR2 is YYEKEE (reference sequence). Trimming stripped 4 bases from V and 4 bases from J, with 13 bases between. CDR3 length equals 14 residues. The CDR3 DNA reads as TGTGCCAGCAGCACCCAAACAACCTCAGATACGCAGTATTTT. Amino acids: CASSTQTTSDTQYF. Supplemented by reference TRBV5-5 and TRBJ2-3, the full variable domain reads DAGVTQSPTHLIKTRGQQVTLRCSPISGHKSVSWYQQVLGQGPQFIFQYYEKEERGRGNFPDRFSARQFPNYSSELNVNALLLGDSALYLCASSTQTTSDTQYFGPGTRLTVL.

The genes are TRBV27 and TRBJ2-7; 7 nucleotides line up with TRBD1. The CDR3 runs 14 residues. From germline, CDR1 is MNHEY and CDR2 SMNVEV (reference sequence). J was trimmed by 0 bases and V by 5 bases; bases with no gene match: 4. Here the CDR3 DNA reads TGTGCCAGCAGTCCGAGGGACAGCTCCTACGAGCAGTACTTC. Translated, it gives CASSPRDSSYEQYF.

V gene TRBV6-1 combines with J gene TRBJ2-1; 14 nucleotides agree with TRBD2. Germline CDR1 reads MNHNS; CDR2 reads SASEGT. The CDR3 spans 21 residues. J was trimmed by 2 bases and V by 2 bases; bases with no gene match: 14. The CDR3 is CASSERVAGLAGVRAYNEQFF. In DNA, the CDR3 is TGTGCCAGCAGTGAAAGGGTAGCGGGACTAGCGGGAGTTCGTGCCTACAATGAGCAGTTCTTC.

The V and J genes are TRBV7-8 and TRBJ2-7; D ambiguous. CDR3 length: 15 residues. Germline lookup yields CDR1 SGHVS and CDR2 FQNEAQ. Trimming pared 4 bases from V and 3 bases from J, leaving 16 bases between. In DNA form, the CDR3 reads TGTGCCAGCAGCTCCCCAACCACGAGCCTCTACGAGCAGTACTTC. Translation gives CASSSPTTSLYEQYF.

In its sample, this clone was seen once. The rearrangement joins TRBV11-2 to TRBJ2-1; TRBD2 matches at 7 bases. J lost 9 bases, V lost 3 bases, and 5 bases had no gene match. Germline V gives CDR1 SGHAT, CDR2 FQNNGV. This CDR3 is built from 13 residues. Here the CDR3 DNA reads TGTGCCAGCAGCTTGTTACGCGGGGGTGAGCAGTTCTTC. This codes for CASSLLRGGEQFF.

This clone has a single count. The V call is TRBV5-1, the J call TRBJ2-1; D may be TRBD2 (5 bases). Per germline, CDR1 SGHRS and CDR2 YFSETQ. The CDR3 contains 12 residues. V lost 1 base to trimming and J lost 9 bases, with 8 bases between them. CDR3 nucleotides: TGCGCCAGCAGCTTGACGGGATTTGAGCAGTTCTTC. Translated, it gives CASSLTGFEQFF.

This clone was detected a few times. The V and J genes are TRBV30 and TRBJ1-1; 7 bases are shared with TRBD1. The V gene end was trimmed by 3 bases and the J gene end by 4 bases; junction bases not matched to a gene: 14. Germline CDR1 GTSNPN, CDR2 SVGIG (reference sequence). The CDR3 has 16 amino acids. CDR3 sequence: CAWRTGWPLRPTEAFF. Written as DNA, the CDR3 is TGTGCCTGGAGGACAGGGTGGCCGTTGAGGCCCACTGAAGCTTTCTTT.

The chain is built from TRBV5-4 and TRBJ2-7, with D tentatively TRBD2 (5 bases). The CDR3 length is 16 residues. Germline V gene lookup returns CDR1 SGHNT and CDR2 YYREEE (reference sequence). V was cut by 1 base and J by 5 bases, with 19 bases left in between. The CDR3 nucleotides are TGTGCCAGCAGCTTGTTTTTCGGTGCGGGCCGCAACGAGCAGTACTTC. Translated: CASSLFFGAGRNEQYF.

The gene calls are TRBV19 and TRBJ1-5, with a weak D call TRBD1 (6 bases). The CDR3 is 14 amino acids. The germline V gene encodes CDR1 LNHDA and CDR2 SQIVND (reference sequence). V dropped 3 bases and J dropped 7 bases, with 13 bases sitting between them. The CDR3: CASSILKTGQPQHF. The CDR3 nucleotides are TGTGCCAGTAGTATCCTAAAGACAGGACAGCCCCAGCATTTT.

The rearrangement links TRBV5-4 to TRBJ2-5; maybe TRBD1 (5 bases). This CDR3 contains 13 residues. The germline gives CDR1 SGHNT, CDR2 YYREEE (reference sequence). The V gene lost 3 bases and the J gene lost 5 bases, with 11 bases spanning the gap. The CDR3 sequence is CASSSDRAETQYF. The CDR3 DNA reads TGTGCCAGCAGCTCCGACAGAGCGGAGACCCAGTACTTC. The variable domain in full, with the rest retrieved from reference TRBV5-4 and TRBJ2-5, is ETGVTQSPTHLIKTRGQQVTLRCSSQSGHNTVSWYQQALGQGPQFIFQYYREEENGRGNFPPRFSGLQFPNYSSELNVNALELDDSALYLCASSSDRAETQYFGPGTRLLVL.

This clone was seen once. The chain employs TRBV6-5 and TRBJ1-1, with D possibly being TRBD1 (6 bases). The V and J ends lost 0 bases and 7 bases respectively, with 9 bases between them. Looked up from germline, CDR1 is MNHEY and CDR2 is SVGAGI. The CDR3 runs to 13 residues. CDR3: CASSYSRTVEAFF. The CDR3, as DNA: TGTGCCAGCAGTTACTCGAGGACAGTTGAAGCTTTCTTT.

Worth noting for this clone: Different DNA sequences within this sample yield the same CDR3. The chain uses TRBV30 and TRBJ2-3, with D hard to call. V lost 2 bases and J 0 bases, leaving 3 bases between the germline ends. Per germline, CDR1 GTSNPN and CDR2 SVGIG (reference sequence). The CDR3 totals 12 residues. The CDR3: CAWSPSTDTQYF. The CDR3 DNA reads TGTGCCTGGAGTCCGAGCACAGATACGCAGTATTTT.

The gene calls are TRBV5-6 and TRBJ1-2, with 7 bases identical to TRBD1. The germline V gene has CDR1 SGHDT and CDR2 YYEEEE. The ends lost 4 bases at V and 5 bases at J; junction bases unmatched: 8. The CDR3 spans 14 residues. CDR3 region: CASSQRTGRYGYTF. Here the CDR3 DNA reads TGTGCCAGCAGCCAAAGGACAGGTAGATATGGCTACACCTTC.

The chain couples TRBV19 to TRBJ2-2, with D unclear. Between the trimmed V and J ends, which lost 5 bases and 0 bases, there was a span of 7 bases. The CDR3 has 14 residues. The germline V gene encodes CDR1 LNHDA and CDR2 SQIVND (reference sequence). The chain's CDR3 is CASSRVPNTGELFF. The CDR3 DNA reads TGTGCCAGTAGTCGAGTTCCGAACACCGGGGAGCTGTTTTTT.

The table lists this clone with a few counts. This CDR3 is CASSEGLSTGELFF. The CDR3 DNA follows: TGTGCCAGCAGCGAGGGGCTTAGCACCGGGGAGCTGTTTTTT. This sequence joins TRBV9 and TRBJ2-2; TRBD1 is a possible D gene (5 bases). Germline lookup yields CDR1 SGDLS and CDR2 YYNGEE. The ends were cut back, 3 bases at V and 4 bases at J, with 10 bases in the middle. The CDR3 spans 14 residues.

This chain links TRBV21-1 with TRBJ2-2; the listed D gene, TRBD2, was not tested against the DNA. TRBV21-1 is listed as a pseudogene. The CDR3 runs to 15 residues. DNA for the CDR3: TGTGCCAGCAGCAAAGTTAACGGGGAGACCGGGGAGCTGTTTTTT. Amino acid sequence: CASSKVNGETGELFF.